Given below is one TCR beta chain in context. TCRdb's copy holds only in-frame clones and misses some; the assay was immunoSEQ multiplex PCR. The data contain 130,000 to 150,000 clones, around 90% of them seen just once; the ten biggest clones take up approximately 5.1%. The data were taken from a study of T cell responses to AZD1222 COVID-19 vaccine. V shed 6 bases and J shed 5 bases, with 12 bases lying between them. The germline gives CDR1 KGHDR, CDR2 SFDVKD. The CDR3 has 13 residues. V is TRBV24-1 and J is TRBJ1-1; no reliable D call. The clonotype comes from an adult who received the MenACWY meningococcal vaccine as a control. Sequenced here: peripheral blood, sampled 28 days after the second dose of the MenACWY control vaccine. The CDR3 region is CATSQASGTEAFF. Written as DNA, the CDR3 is TGTGCCACCAGTCAGGCCTCGGGGACTGAAGCTTTCTTT.